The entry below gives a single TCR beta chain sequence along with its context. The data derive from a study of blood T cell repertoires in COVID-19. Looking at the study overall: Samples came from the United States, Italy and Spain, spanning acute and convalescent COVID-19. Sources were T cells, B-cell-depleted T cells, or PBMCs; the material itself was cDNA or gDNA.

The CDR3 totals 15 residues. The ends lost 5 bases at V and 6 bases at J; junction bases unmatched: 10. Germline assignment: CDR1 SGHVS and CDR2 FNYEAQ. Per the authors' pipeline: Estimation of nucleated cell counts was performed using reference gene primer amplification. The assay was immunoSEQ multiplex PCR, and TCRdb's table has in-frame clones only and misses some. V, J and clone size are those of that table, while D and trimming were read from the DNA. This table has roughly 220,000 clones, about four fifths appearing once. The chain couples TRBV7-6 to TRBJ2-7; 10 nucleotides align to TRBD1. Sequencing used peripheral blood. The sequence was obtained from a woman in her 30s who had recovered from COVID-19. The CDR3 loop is CASSPLGQGPAEQYF. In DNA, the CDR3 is TGTGCCAGCAGCCCCTTGGGACAGGGGCCAGCCGAGCAGTACTTC.